Shown below are 29 T cell receptor beta chains from a single sample sequenced in a study of shared clonotypes between healthy human individuals. Clones were read by immunoSEQ multiplex PCR, and TCRdb kept only the in-frame ones, dropping some. The repertoire holds under 2.5 million clones, 92% seen once, with 0.37% in the top ten. The sequencing input was naive CD4+ T cells from PBMCs. Subset of the sample: CD45RA+ positively selected. These receptors were obtained from a man in his late teens or twenties in good health. Some clones in this sample may be carry-over from other donors' samples.

Worth noting for this clone: Other DNA sequences in the same sample also yield this CDR3. The J gene is TRBJ2-3, the V gene TRBV7-3, with D unclear. The CDR3 spans 13 residues. The V end lost 2 bases, the J end lost 3 bases, and 6 bases lay between the germline ends. Germline V gene data show CDR1 as SGHTA and CDR2 as FQGTGA. CDR3 in amino acids: CASSLQRTDTQYF. DNA of the CDR3: TGTGCCAGCAGCTTACAGAGGACAGATACGCAGTATTTT.

The gene calls are TRBV18 and TRBJ2-7; D perhaps matches TRBD1 (5 bases). In germline, CDR1 is KGHSH, CDR2 LQKENI. The V and J ends lost 2 bases and 0 bases respectively, with 14 bases between them. This CDR3 is 16 amino acids long. Written as DNA, the CDR3 is TGTGCCAGCTCACCAGGTCGGACACAGACCTCCTACGAGCAGTACTTC. Encoded protein: CASSPGRTQTSYEQYF. The full variable domain, with the rest looked up from reference TRBV18 and TRBJ2-7, is NAGVMQNPRHLVRRRGQEARLRCSPMKGHSHVYWYRQLPEEGLKFMVYLQKENIIDESGMPKERFSAEFPKEGPSILRIQQVVRGDSAAYFCASSPGRTQTSYEQYFGPGTRLTVT.

This clone occurred once. The gene calls are TRBV21-1 and TRBJ1-5; TRBD1 is the table's D call, not checked against the DNA. TRBV21-1 is a documented pseudogene. The CDR3 is 15 residues long. The CDR3 spells CASSIRPGTGKAQHF. The DNA for the CDR3 is TGTGCCAGCAGCATACGTCCCGGGACAGGGAAGGCCCAGCATTTT.

V is TRBV4-2 and J is TRBJ2-1; 8 positions match TRBD2. The V segment lost 4 bases and the J segment 8 bases; nucleotides outside the gene matches: 10. The CDR3 is 15 amino acids. Germline CDR1 reads LGHNA; CDR2 reads YNFKEQ. CDR3 sequence reads: CASSPRSGGVDEQFF. For the CDR3, the DNA is TGTGCCAGCAGCCCTAGGTCGGGAGGGGTGGATGAGCAGTTCTTC.

This clone appeared once. The chain has TRBV7-2 and TRBJ1-3; D is ambiguous. The CDR3 has 13 residues. Looked up from germline, CDR1 is SGHTA and CDR2 is FQGNSA. Trimming removed 3 bases from V and 3 bases from J, with 6 bases in between. The CDR3 loop reads CASSFLRGNTIYF. Here the CDR3 DNA reads TGTGCCAGCAGCTTCCTTCGTGGAAACACCATATATTTT.

In nucleotides, the CDR3 is TGCAGCGTTGCGGCGGGGACACCCACAGATACGCAGTATTTT. Its translation: CSVAAGTPTDTQYF. The chain is built from TRBV29-1 and TRBJ2-3; the D call may be TRBD1 or TRBD2 (6 bases each). In germline, CDR1 is SQVTM, CDR2 ANQGSEA. This CDR3 has 14 amino acids. V was cut by 4 bases and J by 2 bases, with 13 bases left in between.

The chain is built from TRBV5-1 and TRBJ1-4; 10 bases agree with TRBD1. CDR3 length equals 15 residues. The germline V gene encodes CDR1 SGHRS and CDR2 YFSETQ. Losses at the gene ends were 2 bases for V and 5 bases for J; bases not matched to a gene: 3. The CDR3 spells CASSFEGQGNEKLFF. In DNA, the CDR3 is TGCGCCAGCAGCTTTGAGGGACAGGGGAATGAAAAACTGTTTTTT.

CDR3 loop: CASSLPTSGGRELFF. CDR3 sequence (DNA): TGTGCCAGCAGCTTACCGACTAGCGGAGGCCGGGAGCTGTTTTTT. This rearrangement joins TRBV11-3 to TRBJ2-2; the match to TRBD2 covers 9 bases. The CDR3 covers 15 residues. Germline V gene sequence: CDR1 SGHNT, CDR2 YENEEA. J lost 9 bases, V lost 2 bases, and 7 bases had no gene match.

The chain combines TRBV29-1 with TRBJ2-5, with D maybe TRBD2 (5 bases). Germline V gene data show CDR1 as SQVTM and CDR2 as ANQGSEA. The CDR3 length is 12 residues. The V end was cut by 7 bases, the J end by 9 bases, with 18 bases between. CDR3 nucleotides: TGCAGCGCCGGGGTGGGCGGTGTGGCCCAGTACTTC. Residues: CSAGVGGVAQYF.

This chain joins TRBV5-1 and TRBJ2-1; D may match TRBD1 or TRBD2 (6 bases each). The V gene lost 3 bases and the J gene lost 9 bases, with 16 bases spanning the gap. CDR1 is SGHRS and CDR2 is YFSETQ in the germline V gene. CDR3 size: 14 residues. CDR3 sequence (DNA): TGCGCCAGCAGCTCGGGGGCCCCGCGGGCTGAGCAGTTCTTC. Encoded protein: CASSSGAPRAEQFF. Full variable domain (remainder filled in from reference TRBV5-1 and TRBJ2-1): KAGVTQTPRYLIKTRGQQVTLSCSPISGHRSVSWYQQTPGQGLQFLFEYFSETQRNKGNFPGRFSGRQFSNSRSEMNVSTLELGDSALYLCASSSGAPRAEQFFGPGTRLTVL.

The sample holds a few counts of this clone. The rearrangement links TRBV10-3 to TRBJ1-5; D unresolved. The V and J ends lost 3 bases and 0 bases respectively, with 3 bases between them. CDR1 and CDR2 (germline): ENHRY, SYGVKD. This CDR3 region has 13 residues. The CDR3 sequence is CAISELSNQPQHF. CDR3 nucleotide sequence: TGTGCCATCAGTGAACTTAGCAATCAGCCCCAGCATTTT.

The chain carries TRBV9 and TRBJ2-7, with 7 bases that match TRBD2. With 4 bases clipped from V and 2 bases from J, the junction kept 9 bases outside the gene matches. In germline, CDR1 is SGDLS, CDR2 YYNGEE. CDR3 length: 15 amino acids. The CDR3 sequence is CASSSRSGKAYEQYF. CDR3 DNA sequence: TGTGCCAGCAGCTCCCGAAGCGGGAAGGCCTACGAGCAGTACTTC.

J is TRBJ2-5 and V is TRBV7-2; D tentatively reads TRBD1 or TRBD2 (6 bases each). V dropped 1 base and J dropped 6 bases, with 12 bases sitting between them. CDR1 is SGHTA and CDR2 is FQGNSA in the germline V gene. The CDR3 contains 14 residues. The CDR3 coding sequence is TGTGCCAGCAGCTTAGTGGGGGGCGATAAGACCCAGTACTTC. Protein: CASSLVGGDKTQYF.

The chain links TRBV5-1 to TRBJ2-2; TRBD1 aligns across 7 bases. This CDR3 is 13 amino acids long. V dropped 5 bases and J dropped 5; count of bases not matched to a gene: 3. Germline V gene sequence: CDR1 SGHRS, CDR2 YFSETQ. CDR3 bases: TGCGCCAGCAGAGACAGGGAGACCGGGGAGCTGTTTTTT. As protein: CASRDRETGELFF.

The chain combines TRBV7-7 with TRBJ2-3; D remains ambiguous. With 5 bases removed from V and 6 bases from J, the gap between germline ends came to 12 bases. The germline V gene encodes CDR1 SSHAT and CDR2 FNYEAQ (reference sequence). This CDR3 has 13 residues. The CDR3 here is CASSPDPADTQYF. The CDR3 bases are TGTGCCAGCAGCCCGGACCCCGCGGATACGCAGTATTTT.

This chain links TRBV19 with TRBJ2-3, with 9 bases matching TRBD1. CDR1 and CDR2 (germline): LNHDA, SQIVND (reference sequence). The CDR3 runs 13 residues. V was clipped by 10 bases and J by 6 bases; unmatched bases: 8. CDR3 nucleotide sequence: TGTGCCACCCGGGACAGGGCGGGGGATACGCAGTATTTT. Translated, it gives CATRDRAGDTQYF.

Here the CDR3 reads CASSETDRGNQPQHF. The CDR3 DNA is TGTGCCAGCAGTGAAACTGACAGGGGCAATCAGCCCCAGCATTTT. The chain links TRBV2 to TRBJ1-5; 7 nucleotides agree with TRBD1. The CDR3 totals 15 residues. Germline V lookup: CDR1 SNHLY, CDR2 FYNNEI. J gave up 2 bases and V 2 bases, and 3 bases lay outside the gene matches.

The chain carries TRBV2 and TRBJ2-7, with 7 bases identical to TRBD2. Germline V lookup: CDR1 SNHLY, CDR2 FYNNEI. CDR3 length: 16 residues. The V gene end was trimmed by 2 bases and the J gene end by 5 bases; junction bases not matched to a gene: 12. The CDR3 sequence is CASSERSLADNHEQYF. The CDR3 DNA reads as TGTGCCAGCAGTGAAAGATCCCTAGCGGATAACCACGAGCAGTACTTC.

This clone has a single count. This sample also contains other DNA sequences that code for the same CDR3. The chain uses TRBV28 and TRBJ1-2; TRBD1 is a possible D gene (5 bases). The CDR3 runs to 14 residues. V was cut by 3 bases and J by 5 bases, with 13 bases left in between. CDR1 is MDHEN, CDR2 SYDVKM, per germline. CDR3 in amino acids: CASSLSAGTYGYTF. The CDR3 DNA sequence: TGTGCCAGCAGTTTGTCAGCGGGGACTTATGGCTACACCTTC.

The V gene is TRBV29-1, the J gene TRBJ2-3; TRBD2 matches at 13 bases. The V and J ends lost 6 bases and 0 bases, in that order; junction bases with no gene match: 3. From germline, CDR1 is SQVTM and CDR2 ANQGSEA. The CDR3 spans 15 residues. CDR3 DNA: TGCAGCGTGAAGACTAGCGGGGGGAGCACAGATACGCAGTATTTT. Encoded protein: CSVKTSGGSTDTQYF.

This sequence joins TRBV30 and TRBJ1-1; no reliable D call. Germline V gives CDR1 GTSNPN, CDR2 SVGIG (reference sequence). V was shortened by 4 bases and J by 6 bases, with 18 bases between the two germline ends. The CDR3 runs 14 residues. The CDR3 loop is CAWIVPRSSPEAFF. CDR3 in DNA: TGTGCCTGGATCGTACCTCGTTCGTCACCTGAAGCTTTCTTT.

In regard to this clone: Its ends do not fully match the called genes, so a read error is possible. CDR3 amino acids: CASSSSGSIDTQYF. The CDR3 coding sequence is TGTGCCAGCAGCTCTAGCGGGAGCATAGATACGCAGTATTTT. V usage is TRBV28 and J usage is TRBJ2-3, with 10 bases that match TRBD2. The germline gives CDR1 MDHEN, CDR2 SYDVKM. The CDR3 length is 14 residues.

J is TRBJ2-1 and V is TRBV19; tentatively, D is TRBD1 or TRBD2 (5 bases each). The CDR3 runs to 16 residues. Germline CDR1 reads LNHDA; CDR2 reads SQIVND (reference sequence). V lost 7 bases and J 7 bases, leaving 23 bases between the germline ends. CDR3 sequence reads: CASTPRGSPFWNEQFF. In DNA, the CDR3 is TGTGCCAGTACCCCCCGGGGCTCGCCGTTTTGGAATGAGCAGTTCTTC.

The chain combines TRBV18 with TRBJ2-7, with TRBD2 matching 10 bases. V shed 3 bases, J shed 3 bases, and the junction held 8 bases outside the gene matches. From germline, CDR1 is KGHSH and CDR2 LQKENI. The CDR3 has 16 residues. CDR3 DNA: TGTGCCAGCTCACCGATGCGGCTAGCGGGAGTCTACGAGCAGTACTTC. It is translated as CASSPMRLAGVYEQYF.

CDR3 bases: TGTGCCAGCAGTTTAAAGGCTAGCTGGGGGGCTGGCTCCTACGAGCAGTACTTC. It encodes CASSLKASWGAGSYEQYF. The chain recombines TRBV27 with TRBJ2-7; possibly TRBD1 or TRBD2 for D (6 bases each). V shed 2 bases and J shed 0 bases, with 20 bases lying between them. There are 18 residues in the CDR3. CDR1 and CDR2 (germline): MNHEY, SMNVEV (reference sequence).

The chain recombines TRBV2 with TRBJ1-3; unclear D gene. V dropped 6 bases and J dropped 3 bases, with 15 bases sitting between them. The germline gives CDR1 SNHLY, CDR2 FYNNEI. CDR3 length: 15 residues. CDR3 sequence reads: CASRQHPAFGNTIYF. CDR3 nucleotides: TGTGCCAGCAGACAACATCCTGCCTTTGGAAACACCATATATTTT.

V and J are TRBV27 and TRBJ2-6, with 10 bases that match TRBD1. The V gene end was trimmed by 7 bases and the J gene end by 10 bases; junction bases not matched to a gene: 19. Germline CDR1 is MNHEY and CDR2 is SMNVEV (reference sequence). CDR3 size: 18 residues. The CDR3 region has the DNA TGTGCCAGCACCTTCCAGAGACCGGGACAGGGGCCCCGGAACGTCCTGACTTTC. Translation gives CASTFQRPGQGPRNVLTF.

This rearrangement joins TRBV7-6 to TRBJ2-6, with D possibly matching TRBD2 (5 bases). CDR1 SGHVS and CDR2 FNYEAQ come from the germline V gene. V gave up 4 bases and J gave up 8 bases, with 18 bases separating them. The CDR3 totals 16 residues. The CDR3 is CASSSPARETSNVLTF. The CDR3, as DNA: TGTGCCAGCAGCTCCCCGGCCCGGGAAACCTCCAACGTCCTGACTTTC.

This chain joins TRBV14 and TRBJ2-1; 15 bases match TRBD2. This CDR3 is built from 14 residues. The junction had 5 bases not matched to a gene; V was cut back by 6 bases and J by 11 bases. Germline CDR1 reads SGHDN; CDR2 reads FVKESK. CDR3 region: CASSRTSGRAQQFF. Here the CDR3 DNA reads TGTGCCAGCAGTCGGACTAGCGGGAGGGCCCAGCAGTTCTTC.